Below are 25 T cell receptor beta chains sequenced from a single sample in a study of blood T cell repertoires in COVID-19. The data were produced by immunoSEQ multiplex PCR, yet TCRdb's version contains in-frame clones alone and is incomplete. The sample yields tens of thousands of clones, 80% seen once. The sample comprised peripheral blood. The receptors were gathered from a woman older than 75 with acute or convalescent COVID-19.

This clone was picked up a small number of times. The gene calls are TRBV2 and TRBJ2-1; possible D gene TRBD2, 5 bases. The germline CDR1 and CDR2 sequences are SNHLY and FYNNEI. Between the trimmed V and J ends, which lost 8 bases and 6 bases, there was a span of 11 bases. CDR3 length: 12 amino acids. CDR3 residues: CASRPEANEQFF. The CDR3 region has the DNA TGTGCCAGCCGGCCGGAGGCCAATGAGCAGTTCTTC.

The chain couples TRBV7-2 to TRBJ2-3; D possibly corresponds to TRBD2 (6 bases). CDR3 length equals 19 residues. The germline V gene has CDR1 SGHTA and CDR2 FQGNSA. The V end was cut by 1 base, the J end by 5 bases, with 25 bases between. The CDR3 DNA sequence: TGTGCCAGCAGCTTAGGGCTCCGCGGTGGAGGGTATATTGGAGATACGCAGTATTTT. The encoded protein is CASSLGLRGGGYIGDTQYF.

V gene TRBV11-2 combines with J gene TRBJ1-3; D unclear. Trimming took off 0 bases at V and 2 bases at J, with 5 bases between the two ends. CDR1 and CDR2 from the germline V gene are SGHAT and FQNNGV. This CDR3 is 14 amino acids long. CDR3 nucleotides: TGTGCCAGCAGCTTAGAGAGGGCTGGAAACACCATATATTTT. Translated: CASSLERAGNTIYF. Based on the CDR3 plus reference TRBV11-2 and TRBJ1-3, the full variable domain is EAGVAQSPRYKIIEKRQSVAFWCNPISGHATLYWYQQILGQGPKLLIQFQNNGVVDDSQLPKDRFSAERLKGVDSTLKIQPAKLEDSAVYLCASSLERAGNTIYFGEGSWLTVV.

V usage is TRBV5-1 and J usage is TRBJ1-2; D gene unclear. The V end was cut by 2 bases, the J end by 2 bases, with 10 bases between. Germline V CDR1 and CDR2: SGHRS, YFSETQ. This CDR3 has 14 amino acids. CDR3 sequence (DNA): TGCGCCAGCAGCTTTCAAGGCAGGAACTATGGCTACACCTTC. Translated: CASSFQGRNYGYTF.

CDR3 bases: TGTGCCAGCGGGGACTTGGGGTGGAGAACTGAAGCTTTCTTT. It codes for CASGDLGWRTEAFF. The rearrangement uses TRBV19 and TRBJ1-1, with D perhaps TRBD1 (5 bases). Germline V lookup: CDR1 LNHDA, CDR2 SQIVND (reference sequence). CDR3 length: 14 amino acids. V was cut by 9 bases and J by 5 bases, with 19 bases left in between.

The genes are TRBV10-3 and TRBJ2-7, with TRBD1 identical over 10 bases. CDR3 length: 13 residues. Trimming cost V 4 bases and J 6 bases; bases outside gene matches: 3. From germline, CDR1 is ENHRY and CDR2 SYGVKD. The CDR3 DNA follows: TGTGCCATCAGTGGACAGGGGGCGGGCGAGCAGTACTTC. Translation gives CAISGQGAGEQYF.

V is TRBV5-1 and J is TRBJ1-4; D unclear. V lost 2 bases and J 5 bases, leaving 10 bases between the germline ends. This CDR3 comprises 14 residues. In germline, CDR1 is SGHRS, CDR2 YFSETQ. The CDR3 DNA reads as TGCGCCAGCAGCTTACCAGCGGCGAATGAAAAACTGTTTTTT. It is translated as CASSLPAANEKLFF.

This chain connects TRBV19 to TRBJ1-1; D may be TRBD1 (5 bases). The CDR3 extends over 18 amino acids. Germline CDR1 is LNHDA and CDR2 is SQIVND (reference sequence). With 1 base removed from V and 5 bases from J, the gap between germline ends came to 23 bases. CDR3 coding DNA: TGTGCCAGTAGTATAGGCTTTCGGGGGGAAATGGAGAAGACTGAAGCTTTCTTT. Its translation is CASSIGFRGEMEKTEAFF.

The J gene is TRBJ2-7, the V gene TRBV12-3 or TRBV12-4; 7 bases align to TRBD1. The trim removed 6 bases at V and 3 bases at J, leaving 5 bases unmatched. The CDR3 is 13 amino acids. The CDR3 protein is CASRVGQLYEQYF. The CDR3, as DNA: TGTGCCAGCAGGGTGGGACAGCTCTACGAGCAGTACTTC.

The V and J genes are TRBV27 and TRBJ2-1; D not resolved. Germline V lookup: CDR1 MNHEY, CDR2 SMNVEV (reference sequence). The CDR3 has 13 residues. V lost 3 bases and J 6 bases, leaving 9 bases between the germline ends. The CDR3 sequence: CASSFVLSNEQFF. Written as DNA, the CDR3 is TGTGCCAGCAGTTTCGTTTTGAGCAATGAGCAGTTCTTC.

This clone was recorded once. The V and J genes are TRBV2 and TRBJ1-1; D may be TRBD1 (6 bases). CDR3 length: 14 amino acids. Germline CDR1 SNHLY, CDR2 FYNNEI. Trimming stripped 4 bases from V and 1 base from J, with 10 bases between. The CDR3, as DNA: TGTGCCAGCAGTGCTCAGGGGCAGAACACTGAAGCTTTCTTT. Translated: CASSAQGQNTEAFF.

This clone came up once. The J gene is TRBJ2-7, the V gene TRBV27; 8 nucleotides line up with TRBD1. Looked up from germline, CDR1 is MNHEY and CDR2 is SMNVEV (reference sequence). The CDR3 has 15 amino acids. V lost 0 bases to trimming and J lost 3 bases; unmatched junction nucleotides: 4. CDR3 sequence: CASSLSGQGNYEQYF. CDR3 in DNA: TGTGCCAGCAGTTTATCCGGACAGGGCAACTACGAGCAGTACTTC.

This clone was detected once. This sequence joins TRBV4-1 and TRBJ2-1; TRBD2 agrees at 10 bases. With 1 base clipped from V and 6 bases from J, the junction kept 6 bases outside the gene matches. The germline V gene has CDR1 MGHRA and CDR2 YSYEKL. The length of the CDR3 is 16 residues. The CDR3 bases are TGCGCCAGCAGCCAAGTGAGCGGGAGGGCTTTCAATGAGCAGTTCTTC. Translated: CASSQVSGRAFNEQFF.

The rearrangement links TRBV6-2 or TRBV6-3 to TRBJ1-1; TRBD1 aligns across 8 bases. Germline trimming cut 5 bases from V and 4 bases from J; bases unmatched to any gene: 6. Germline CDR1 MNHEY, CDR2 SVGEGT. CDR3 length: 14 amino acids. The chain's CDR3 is CASSPQTGVTEAFF. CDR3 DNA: TGTGCCAGCAGTCCCCAGACAGGGGTCACTGAAGCTTTCTTT.

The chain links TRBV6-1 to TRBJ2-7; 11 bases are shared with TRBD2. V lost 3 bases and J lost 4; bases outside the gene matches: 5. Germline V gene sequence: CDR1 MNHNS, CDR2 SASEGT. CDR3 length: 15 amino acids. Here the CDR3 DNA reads TGTGCCAGCAGTGAGGTGCTAGCGGGAGGATACGAGCAGTACTTC. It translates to CASSEVLAGGYEQYF.

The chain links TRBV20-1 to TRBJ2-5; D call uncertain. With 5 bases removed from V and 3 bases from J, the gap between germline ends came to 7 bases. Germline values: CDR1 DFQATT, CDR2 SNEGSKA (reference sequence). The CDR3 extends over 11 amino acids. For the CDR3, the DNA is TGCAGTGCTCGCCGGGAAGAGACCCAGTACTTC. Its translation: CSARREETQYF.

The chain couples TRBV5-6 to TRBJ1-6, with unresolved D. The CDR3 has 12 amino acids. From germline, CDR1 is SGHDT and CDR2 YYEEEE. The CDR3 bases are TGTGCAGGGAGCTCCTATAATTCACCCCTCCACTTT. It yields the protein CAGSSYNSPLHF. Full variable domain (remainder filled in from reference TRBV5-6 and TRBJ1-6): DAGVTQSPTHLIKTRGQQVTLRCSPKSGHDTVSWYQQALGQGPQFIFQYYEEEERQRGNFPDRFSGHQFPNYSSELNVNALLLGDSALYLCAGSSYNSPLHFGNGTRLTVT.

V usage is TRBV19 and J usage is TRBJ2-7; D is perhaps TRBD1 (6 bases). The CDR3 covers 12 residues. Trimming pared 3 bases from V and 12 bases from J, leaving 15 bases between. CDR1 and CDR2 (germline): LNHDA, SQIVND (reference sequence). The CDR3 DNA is TGTGCCAGTAGTATCGGCAGGGGATGGCGGTACTTC. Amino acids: CASSIGRGWRYF.

For the CDR3, the DNA is TGTGCCAGCAGAAACAGGGCCTCTTCTGGAAACACCATATATTTT. Its translation is CASRNRASSGNTIYF. The rearrangement joins TRBV6-5 to TRBJ1-3, with D possibly TRBD1 on 6 matching bases. The CDR3 spans 15 residues. Trimming removed 6 bases from V and 1 base from J, with 13 bases in between. Germline CDR1 MNHEY, CDR2 SVGAGI.

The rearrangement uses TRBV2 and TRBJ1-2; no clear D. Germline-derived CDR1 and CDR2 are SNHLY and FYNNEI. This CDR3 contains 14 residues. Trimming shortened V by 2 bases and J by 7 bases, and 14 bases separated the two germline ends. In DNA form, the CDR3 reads TGTGCCAGCAGTGAAACCCAACAGTTATCTGGCTACACCTTC. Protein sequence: CASSETQQLSGYTF.

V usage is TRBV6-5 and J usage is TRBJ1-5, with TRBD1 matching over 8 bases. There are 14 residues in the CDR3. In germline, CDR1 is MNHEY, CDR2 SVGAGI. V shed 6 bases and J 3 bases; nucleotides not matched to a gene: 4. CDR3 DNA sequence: TGTGCCAGCAGCGACAGGGGAGTCAATCAGCCCCAGCATTTT. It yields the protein CASSDRGVNQPQHF.

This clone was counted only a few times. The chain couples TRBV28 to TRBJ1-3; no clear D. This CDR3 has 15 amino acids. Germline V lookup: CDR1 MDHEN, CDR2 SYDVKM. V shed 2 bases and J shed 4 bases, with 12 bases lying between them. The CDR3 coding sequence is TGTGCCAGCAGTTTACAGCTACTACAAGGAAACACCATATATTTT. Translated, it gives CASSLQLLQGNTIYF.

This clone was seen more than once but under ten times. This CDR3 is CATGGGNQPQHF. DNA for the CDR3: TGTGCCACCGGAGGGGGCAATCAGCCCCAGCATTTT. This chain connects TRBV19 to TRBJ1-5, with D tentatively TRBD1 (5 bases). Trimming cost V 10 bases and J 2 bases, with 9 bases left between them. CDR1 and CDR2 (germline): LNHDA, SQIVND (reference sequence). This CDR3 region has 12 residues.

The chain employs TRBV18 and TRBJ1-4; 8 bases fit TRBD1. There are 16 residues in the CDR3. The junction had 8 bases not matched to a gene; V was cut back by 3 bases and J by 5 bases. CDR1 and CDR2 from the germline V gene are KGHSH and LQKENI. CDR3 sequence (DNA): TGTGCCAGCTCACCGGACAGGGCGGGGTGGAATGAAAAACTGTTTTTT. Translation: CASSPDRAGWNEKLFF. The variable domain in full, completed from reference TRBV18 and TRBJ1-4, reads NAGVMQNPRHLVRRRGQEARLRCSPMKGHSHVYWYRQLPEEGLKFMVYLQKENIIDESGMPKERFSAEFPKEGPSILRIQQVVRGDSAAYFCASSPDRAGWNEKLFFGSGTQLSVL.

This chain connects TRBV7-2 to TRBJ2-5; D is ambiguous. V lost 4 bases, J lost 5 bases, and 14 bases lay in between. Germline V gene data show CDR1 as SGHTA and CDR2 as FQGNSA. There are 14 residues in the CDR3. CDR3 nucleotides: TGTGCCAGCAGCTCCTCGTGGGCGAGTGAGACCCAGTACTTC. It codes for CASSSSWASETQYF.